This TCR beta chain was identified during a study of blood T cell repertoires in COVID-19. Study details: The origin of the acute and convalescent COVID-19 samples was the United States, Italy and Spain. T cells, B-cell-depleted T cells, or PBMCs supplied cDNA or gDNA.

TCRdb's copy holds only in-frame clones and misses some; the assay was immunoSEQ multiplex PCR. Of hundreds of thousands of clones in the sample, about 91% were seen once. This clone has more than one count but fewer than ten. The same CDR3 is also encoded by other DNA sequences in this sample. V lost 2 bases, J lost 1 base, and 5 bases lay in between. The CDR3 extends over 13 amino acids. Germline lookup yields CDR1 MNHEY and CDR2 SVGAGI. The sequence was obtained from a woman between 50 and 59 years old with COVID-19, enrolled during active disease. V usage is TRBV6-5 and J usage is TRBJ1-1; D is possibly TRBD1 (5 bases). Sequenced sample: peripheral blood. CDR3 residues: CASSYRGNTEAFF. DNA for the CDR3: TGTGCCAGCAGTTACAGGGGGAACACTGAAGCTTTCTTT.